This T cell receptor (beta chain) was documented in a study of Graves' ophthalmopathy and Graves' hyperthyroidism. Study-level findings and limits: Ophthalmopathy progression was predicted with 70.59% sensitivity and 72% to 80% specificity. In separating ophthalmopathy from stable hyperthyroidism, a 13-signature model achieved 85% to 90% sensitivity and around 80% specificity.

The CDR3 covers 14 residues. Germline lookup yields CDR1 ENHRY and CDR2 SYGVKD. Trimming took off 6 bases at V and 0 bases at J, with 9 bases between the two ends. Hyperthyroidism patients, aged 18 to 65, were newly diagnosed, under 2 months' duration. This clonotype was recorded at least ten times. Its cognate antigen is unknown. Amplified TCR beta CDR3 regions were obtained using RNA transcripts as template. First-round RT-PCR relied on HTBI primers, and a second-round multiplex PCR came next. MiXCR, applied by TCRdb to the multiplex PCR reads, yields one record per CDR3 protein. The table includes a few hundred thousand distinct CDR3 sequences, 17% detected once.

Input material: peripheral blood. This sequence was found in an adult woman with stable Graves' hyperthyroidism. The chain links TRBV10-3 to TRBJ1-3, with D maybe TRBD1 (5 bases). CDR3 sequence: CAIRPQGSGNTIYF. Here the CDR3 DNA reads TGTGCCATCAGGCCCCAGGGCTCTGGAAACACCATATATTTT.